The rows below give T cell receptor beta chains drawn from one sample of a study of metastatic and nonmetastatic thyroid tumors. TCRdb re-called the PCR reads through MiXCR. The sample holds roughly 35,000 clones; more than 15% are singletons and the top ten take over 6%. Input material: blood. Receptor source: a female donor with papillary thyroid cancer or a benign thyroid nodule (not recorded which). Some clones in this sample may be carry-over from other donors' samples. Both conserved end residues are part of each CDR3. Where a row states a size, it is once, few, many or the class of an expanded clone; other rows omit it.

v_gene: TRBV20-1; abundance: -; len: 15; j_gene: TRBJ2-7; CDR3aa: CSARVGTGKNYEQYF
v_gene: TRBV9; abundance: many; len: 15; j_gene: TRBJ2-2; CDR3aa: CASSEVKGDPGELFF
v_gene: TRBV12-3/TRBV12-4; abundance: few; len: 15; j_gene: TRBJ1-5; CDR3aa: CASSLRTAINQPQHF
v_gene: TRBV9; abundance: many; len: 15; j_gene: TRBJ1-1; CDR3aa: CASSPRTTGYTEAFF
v_gene: TRBV2; abundance: many; len: 14; j_gene: TRBJ2-7; CDR3aa: CASSEIGQSYEQYF
v_gene: TRBV5-1; abundance: many; len: 16; j_gene: TRBJ2-5; CDR3aa: CASSYGTSGRQETQYF
v_gene: TRBV12-3/TRBV12-4; abundance: once; len: 15; j_gene: TRBJ2-3; CDR3aa: CASSLVLGGVDTQYF
v_gene: TRBV5-1; abundance: many; len: 14; j_gene: TRBJ1-1; CDR3aa: CASSLAQTNTEAFF
v_gene: TRBV5-1; abundance: many; len: 14; j_gene: TRBJ2-7; CDR3aa: CASSLVSGSYEQYF
v_gene: TRBV28; abundance: many; len: 14; j_gene: TRBJ1-4; CDR3aa: CASRATGANEKLFF
v_gene: TRBV24-1; abundance: many; len: 14; j_gene: TRBJ2-5; CDR3aa: CATSGGGAQETQYF
v_gene: TRBV7-2; abundance: few; len: 13; j_gene: TRBJ1-2; CDR3aa: CAGSQGLQIGYTF
v_gene: TRBV20-1; abundance: once; len: 11; j_gene: TRBJ2-1; CDR3aa: CSASFSNDQFF
v_gene: TRBV5-1; abundance: many; len: 13; j_gene: TRBJ1-2; CDR3aa: CASSLGDRVGYTF
v_gene: TRBV30; abundance: -; len: 16; j_gene: TRBJ1-3; CDR3aa: CAWWALGRGQGNTIYF
v_gene: TRBV28; abundance: many; len: 14; j_gene: TRBJ1-5; CDR3aa: CASSLLVGHQPQHF
v_gene: TRBV5-6; abundance: many; len: 15; j_gene: TRBJ2-7; CDR3aa: CASSRPSGPTYEQYF
v_gene: TRBV11-2; abundance: many; len: 15; j_gene: TRBJ2-7; CDR3aa: CASSTLVGRMYEQYF
v_gene: TRBV20-1; abundance: -; len: 15; j_gene: TRBJ1-1; CDR3aa: CSAHRGRSFVPEAFF
v_gene: TRBV20-1; abundance: many; len: 15; j_gene: TRBJ2-1; CDR3aa: CSASKPGLRVQEQFF
v_gene: TRBV11-2; abundance: many; len: 15; j_gene: TRBJ2-1; CDR3aa: CASSLEVSADNEQFF
v_gene: TRBV6-2/TRBV6-3; abundance: few; len: 17; j_gene: TRBJ1-1; CDR3aa: CASRILETGVFGTEAFF
v_gene: TRBV5-4; abundance: many; len: 15; j_gene: TRBJ2-3; CDR3aa: CASRPVTGGLDTQYF
v_gene: TRBV4-1; abundance: -; len: 14; j_gene: TRBJ2-7; CDR3aa: CASSDAALVGEQYF
v_gene: TRBV20-1; abundance: -; len: 15; j_gene: TRBJ1-5; CDR3aa: CSAYPQAFSNQPQHF
v_gene: TRBV6-1; abundance: few; len: 16; j_gene: TRBJ2-2; CDR3aa: CASSPQDRVLFGELFF
v_gene: TRBV20-1; abundance: many; len: 14; j_gene: TRBJ1-5; CDR3aa: CSARGGFGNQPQHF